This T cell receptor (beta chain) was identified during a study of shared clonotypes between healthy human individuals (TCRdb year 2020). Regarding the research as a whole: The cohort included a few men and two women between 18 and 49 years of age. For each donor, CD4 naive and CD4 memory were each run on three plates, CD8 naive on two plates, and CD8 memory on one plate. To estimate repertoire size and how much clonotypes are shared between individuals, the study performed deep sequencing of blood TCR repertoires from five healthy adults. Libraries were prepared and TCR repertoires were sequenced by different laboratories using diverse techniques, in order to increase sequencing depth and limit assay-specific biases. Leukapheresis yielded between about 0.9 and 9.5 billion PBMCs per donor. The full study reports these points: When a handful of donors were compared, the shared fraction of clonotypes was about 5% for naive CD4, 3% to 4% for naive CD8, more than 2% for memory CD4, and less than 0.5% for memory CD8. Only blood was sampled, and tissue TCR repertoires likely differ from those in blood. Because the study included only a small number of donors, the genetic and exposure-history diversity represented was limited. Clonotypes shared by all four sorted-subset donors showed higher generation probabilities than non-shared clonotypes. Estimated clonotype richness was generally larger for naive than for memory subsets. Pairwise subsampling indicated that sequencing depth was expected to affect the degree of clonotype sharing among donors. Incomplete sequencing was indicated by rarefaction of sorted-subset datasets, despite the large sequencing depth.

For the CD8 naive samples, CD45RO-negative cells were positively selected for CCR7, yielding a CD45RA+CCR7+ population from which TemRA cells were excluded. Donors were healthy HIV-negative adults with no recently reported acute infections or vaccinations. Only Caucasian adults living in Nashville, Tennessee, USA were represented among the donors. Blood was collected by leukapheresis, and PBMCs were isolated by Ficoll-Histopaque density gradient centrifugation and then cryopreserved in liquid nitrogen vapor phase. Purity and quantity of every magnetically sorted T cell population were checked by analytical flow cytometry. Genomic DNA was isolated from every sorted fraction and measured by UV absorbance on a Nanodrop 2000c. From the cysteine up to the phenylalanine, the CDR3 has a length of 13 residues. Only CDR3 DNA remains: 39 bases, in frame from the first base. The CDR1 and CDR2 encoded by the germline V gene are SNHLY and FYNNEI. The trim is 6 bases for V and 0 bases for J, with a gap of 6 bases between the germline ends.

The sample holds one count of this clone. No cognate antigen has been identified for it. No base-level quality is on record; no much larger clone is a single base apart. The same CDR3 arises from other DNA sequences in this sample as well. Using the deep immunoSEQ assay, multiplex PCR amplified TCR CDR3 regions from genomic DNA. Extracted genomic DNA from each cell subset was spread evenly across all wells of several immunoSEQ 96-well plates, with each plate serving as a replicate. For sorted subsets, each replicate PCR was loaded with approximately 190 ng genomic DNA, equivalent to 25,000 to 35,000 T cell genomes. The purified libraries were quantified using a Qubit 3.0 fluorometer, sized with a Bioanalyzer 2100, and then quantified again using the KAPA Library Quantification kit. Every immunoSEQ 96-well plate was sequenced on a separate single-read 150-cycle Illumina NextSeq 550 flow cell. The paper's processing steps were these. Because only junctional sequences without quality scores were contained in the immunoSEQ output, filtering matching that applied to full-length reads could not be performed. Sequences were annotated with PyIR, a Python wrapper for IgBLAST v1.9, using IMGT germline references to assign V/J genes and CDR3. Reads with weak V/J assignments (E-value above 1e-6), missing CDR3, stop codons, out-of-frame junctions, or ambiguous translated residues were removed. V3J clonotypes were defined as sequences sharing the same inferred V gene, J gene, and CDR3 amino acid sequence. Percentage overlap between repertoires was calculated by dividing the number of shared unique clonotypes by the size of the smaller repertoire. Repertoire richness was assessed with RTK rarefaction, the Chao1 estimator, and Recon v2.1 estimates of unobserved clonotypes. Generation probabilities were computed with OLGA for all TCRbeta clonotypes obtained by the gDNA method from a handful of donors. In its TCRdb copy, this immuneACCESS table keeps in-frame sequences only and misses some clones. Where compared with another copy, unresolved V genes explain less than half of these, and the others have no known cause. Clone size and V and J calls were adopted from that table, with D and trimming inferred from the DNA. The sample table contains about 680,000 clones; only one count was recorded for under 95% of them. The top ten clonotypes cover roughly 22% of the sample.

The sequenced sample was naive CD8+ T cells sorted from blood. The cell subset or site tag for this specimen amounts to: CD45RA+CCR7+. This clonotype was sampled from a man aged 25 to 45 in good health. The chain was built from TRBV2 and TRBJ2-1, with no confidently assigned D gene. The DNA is TGTGCCAGCAGGGGCAACTCCTACAATGAGCAGTTCTTC. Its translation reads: CASRGNSYNEQFF.